This is a list of T cell receptor beta chains from one sample in a study of long-term antiretroviral therapy in people with HIV. Libraries were prepared by immunoSEQ multiplex PCR; TCRdb keeps only in-frame clonotypes and omits some of them. The data show some 23,000 clones, with roughly 77% seen just once and more than 4% held by the top ten. The sample was unsorted PBMCs, taken 0.5 years after starting antiretroviral therapy. Receptors were obtained from a woman aged 35 to 49 with HIV. The CDR3 runs from the conserved cysteine through the conserved F or W. The D gene is left open where the match is weak. Expanded clones get a size class; other rows say once, few or many, or leave the size out.

V gene	J gene	clone size	D gene	CDR3 DNA	CDR3 protein
TRBV19	TRBJ2-5	.	.	TGTGCCAGTAGTATCACAGGCTTCGGGGAGACCCAGTACTTC	CASSITGFGETQYF
TRBV5-1	TRBJ1-3	.	TRBD1	TGCGCCAGCAGCCTAGGACAGGGCCTGGACACCATATATTTT	CASSLGQGLDTIYF
TRBV7-3	TRBJ2-1	.	TRBD2	TGTGCCAGCAGCCCAAGAGGACTAGGCAATGAGCAGTTCTTC	CASSPRGLGNEQFF
TRBV28	TRBJ1-2	.	TRBD1	TGTGCCAGCACCAAGAAGGACAGGGGGCGGGGCTACACCTTC	CASTKKDRGRGYTF
TRBV7-2	TRBJ2-7	.	.	TGTGCCAGCAGCCCGCCGACCCTCTTAGAGCAGTACTTC	CASSPPTLLEQYF
TRBV29-1	TRBJ1-2	once	.	TGCAGCGTTCCTAGCTCGGGGGGATATGGCTACACCTTC	CSVPSSGGYGYTF
TRBV11-3	TRBJ2-7	few	.	TGTGCCAGCAGCTTTTTGGGGATCGACGAGCAGTACTTC	CASSFLGIDEQYF
TRBV30	TRBJ1-1	.	.	TGTGCCTGGAGTGTACAGGGAGGCACGGCCACTGAAGCTTTCTTT	CAWSVQGGTATEAFF
TRBV5-4	TRBJ2-5	.	TRBD2	TGTGCCAGCTCCAAACCGAGCGGGGGCCAAAAGAAGGAGACCCAGTACTTC	CASSKPSGGQKKETQYF
TRBV18	TRBJ1-1	.	.	TGTGCCAGCTCACTCAACGTTCAGGCCATGAACACTGAAGCTTTCTTT	CASSLNVQAMNTEAFF
TRBV7-2	TRBJ2-7	.	.	TGTGCCAGCAGCTTCTTAGGGGCCTCCTACGAGCAGTACTTC	CASSFLGASYEQYF
TRBV6-6	TRBJ1-2	.	TRBD1	TGTGCCAGCATCCTGACAGGGGCAGTGGTCGGCTACACCTTC	CASILTGAVVGYTF
TRBV11-2	TRBJ1-1	.	.	TGTGCCAGCAGCCGTGGACAGAACACTGAAGCTTTCTTT	CASSRGQNTEAFF
TRBV6-4	TRBJ1-5	few	.	TGTGCCAGCAGTGTCCAGGGTGGTGGACAGCCCCAGCATTTT	CASSVQGGGQPQHF
TRBV11-2	TRBJ1-5	few	TRBD1	TGTGCCAGCAGCGCCGGGACAGGGGGCGTGCAGCCCCAGCATTTT	CASSAGTGGVQPQHF
TRBV19	TRBJ1-5	few	TRBD1	TGTGCCAGTAGTACGGGGACAGGGACAAATCAGCCCCAGCATTTT	CASSTGTGTNQPQHF
TRBV28	TRBJ2-7	few	.	TGTGCCAGCAGCCGGGGTGCAGGGACCTACGAGCAGTACTTC	CASSRGAGTYEQYF
TRBV29-1	TRBJ1-2	.	.	TGCAGCGTTCGGGGGGGGCAAAGGGGGTATGGCTACACCTTC	CSVRGGQRGYGYTF
TRBV29-1	TRBJ2-3	once	.	TGCAGCGTAAAACGGGGGACCGAGATCACAGATACGCAGTATTTT	CSVKRGTEITDTQYF
TRBV5-4	TRBJ2-5	.	.	TGTGCCAGCAGCGGGGCTAGCTTGGGATCAACGGAGACCCAGTACTTC	CASSGASLGSTETQYF
TRBV11-2	TRBJ1-1	once	.	TGTGCCAGCAGTCGGGGGGGGGCGCATCCGGACACTGAAGCTTTCTTT	CASSRGGAHPDTEAFF
TRBV10-3	TRBJ2-2	.	.	TGTGCCATCAGTGACGGCGGCGGGGGCTCTAGGGGCGGGGAGCTGTTTTTT	CAISDGGGGSRGGELFF
TRBV4-2	TRBJ2-7	few	.	TGTGCCAGCAGCCAAAGGACCTCCTACGAGCAGTACTTC	CASSQRTSYEQYF
TRBV7-9	TRBJ2-7	once	.	TGTGCCAGCAGCTTAGCCGGGCCCACCTACGAGCAGTACTTC	CASSLAGPTYEQYF
TRBV28	TRBJ2-1	.	.	TGTGCCAGCAGTCGACAGGACAGATCCCATGAGCAGTTCTTC	CASSRQDRSHEQFF
TRBV19	TRBJ2-7	.	.	TGTGCCAGTAGTTCAGGGTCAGGCTACGAGCAGTACTTC	CASSSGSGYEQYF
TRBV9	TRBJ2-5	.	TRBD2	TGTGCCAGCAGCGTGGCGGCGGGGGAGGGGGAGACCCAGTACTTC	CASSVAAGEGETQYF
TRBV27	TRBJ2-3	once	.	TGTGCCAGCAGTTTATCTGTCGATCTGGCAGATACGCAGTATTTT	CASSLSVDLADTQYF
TRBV11-3	TRBJ2-5	.	TRBD2	TGTGCCAGCAGCCCCCGGACGACTAGCTTGGAGACCCAGTACTTC	CASSPRTTSLETQYF
TRBV5-1	TRBJ1-2	.	.	TGCGCCAGCAGGCCCGACGGGAACTATGGCTACACCTTC	CASRPDGNYGYTF
TRBV30	TRBJ1-5	.	.	TGTGCCTGGACTCACCACCCATCCCCAGGTCGGAGCAATCAGCCCCAGCATTTT	CAWTHHPSPGRSNQPQHF
TRBV5-4	TRBJ2-1	once	.	TGTGCCAGCAGCTTGAGAAGGGCTGGTGAGCAGTTCTTC	CASSLRRAGEQFF
TRBV13	TRBJ2-3	.	TRBD2	TGTGCCAGCAGCCCCCACGCTAGCGGGGGGCCAACTAGCACAGATACGCAGTATTTT	CASSPHASGGPTSTDTQYF
TRBV5-4	TRBJ2-1	.	.	TGTGCCAGCAGTAAGGACGCTAGCTCCTACAATGAGCAGTTCTTC	CASSKDASSYNEQFF
TRBV10-3	TRBJ2-7	few	.	TGTGCCATCAGGGACAAAAGCTCCTACGAGCAGTACTTC	CAIRDKSSYEQYF
TRBV9	TRBJ2-3	.	TRBD2	TGTGCCAGCAGCGGACTAGCCGGGGGGGCCCCAGATACGCAGTATTTT	CASSGLAGGAPDTQYF
TRBV10-3	TRBJ2-5	.	.	TGTGCCACCGCCGAGGGGGGATCAGAAGAGACCCAGTACTTC	CATAEGGSEETQYF
TRBV20-1	TRBJ2-1	.	.	TGCAGTGCGCGGACGGACAATGAGCAGTTCTTC	CSARTDNEQFF
TRBV7-6	TRBJ2-7	.	TRBD1	TGTGCCAGCAGCAGCAGTCCGGGACAGGGACTCTACGAGCAGTACTTC	CASSSSPGQGLYEQYF
TRBV7-8	TRBJ2-5	.	.	TGTGCCAGCAGCTTAGAGGCAGGGTTTGGAGAGACCCAGTACTTC	CASSLEAGFGETQYF
TRBV10-3	TRBJ2-2	.	.	TGTGCCATCAGTGGCCGGGGGAACACCGGGGAGCTGTTTTTT	CAISGRGNTGELFF
TRBV7-9	TRBJ2-5	.	.	TGTGCCAGCAGCTCCCTCTTCCAAGAGACCCAGTACTTC	CASSSLFQETQYF
TRBV4-3	TRBJ2-6	once	.	TGCGCCAGCAGCCAAGAAGGTCGGTCCGCCGTCCTGACTTTC	CASSQEGRSAVLTF
TRBV7-9	TRBJ1-4	.	.	TGTGCCAGCAGCACGCCCGGGAATGAAAAACTGTTTTTT	CASSTPGNEKLFF
TRBV6-5	TRBJ2-7	.	.	TGTGCCAGCAGTTATGGGCCCCCTCGCTACGAGCAGTACTTC	CASSYGPPRYEQYF
TRBV4-3	TRBJ1-2	once	.	TGCGCCAGCAGCCAAGCTAATACCTATGGCTACACCTTC	CASSQANTYGYTF
TRBV7-2	TRBJ1-6	.	.	TGTGCCAGCAGCTTAGCACGGGTAGAGGATTCACCCCTCCACTTT	CASSLARVEDSPLHF
TRBV4-2	TRBJ1-3	.	.	TGTGCCAGCAGCCAAGATCCCGGGGCGGGAAACACCATATATTTT	CASSQDPGAGNTIYF
TRBV5-6	TRBJ1-6	.	TRBD1	TGTGCCAGCAGCACGACAGGGTCGAATTCACCCCTCCACTTT	CASSTTGSNSPLHF
TRBV2	TRBJ1-4	.	.	TGTGCCAGCACCATGATAGGACCCGGTGAAAAACTGTTTTTT	CASTMIGPGEKLFF
TRBV18	TRBJ2-7	.	.	TGTGCCAGCTCACCCGACGGCTACGAGCAGTACTTC	CASSPDGYEQYF
TRBV6-5	TRBJ2-5	.	.	TGTGCCAGCAGAACACTCTCCCCCATAGGAACCCAGTACTTC	CASRTLSPIGTQYF
TRBV5-1	TRBJ2-3	.	.	TGCGCCAGCAGCTTGGATCCGGGGGGCCTCACAGATACGCAGTATTTT	CASSLDPGGLTDTQYF
TRBV29-1	TRBJ1-4	.	TRBD1	TGCAGCGCTGCTAGGGACAGTGGACCTAATGAAAAACTGTTTTTT	CSAARDSGPNEKLFF
TRBV2	TRBJ1-6	.	.	TGTGCCAGCAGTGAAAATAATTCACCCCTCCACTTT	CASSENNSPLHF
TRBV7-2	TRBJ1-4	once	.	TGTGCCAGCAGCTTAGGGACTCCAGTAAAACTGTTTTTT	CASSLGTPVKLFF
TRBV19	TRBJ1-5	.	.	TGTGCCAGTAGTACCGGCGCGGACTACTATAGCAATCAGCCCCAGCATTTT	CASSTGADYYSNQPQHF